This record concerns one T cell receptor beta chain sequence. These data are taken from a study of identical twins. The germline gives CDR1 DFQATT, CDR2 SNEGSKA (reference sequence). With V trimmed by 6 bases and J by 8 bases, 9 bases remained unmatched. This CDR3 is 13 amino acids long. TCRdb re-derived calls from the 5' RACE reads in MiXCR, one entry per CDR3 protein. The sample shows about 520,000 distinct CDR3 sequences, 22% of them seen only once. These data also featured in a second study, about T cells expressing NK-cell markers.

The material sequenced was CD4+ T cells sorted from blood. This receptor was obtained from a woman between 18 and 30 years old in good health. The rearrangement uses TRBV20-1 and TRBJ1-2; 10 nucleotides match TRBD1. CDR3 bases: TGCAGTGCGCAGACAGGGGGCCTTTTCGGCTACACCTTC. Translating it yields CSAQTGGLFGYTF.